This T cell receptor beta chain comes out of a study of blood T cell repertoires in COVID-19. Overall study context: Researchers got acute and convalescent COVID-19 samples from the United States, Italy and Spain. Nucleic acid was either cDNA or gDNA, and it came from T cells, B-cell-depleted T cells, or PBMCs.

Original processing notes: Estimates of nucleated cell counts were drawn from the amplification of reference gene primers. The protocol was immunoSEQ multiplex PCR, while the TCRdb copy is restricted to in-frame clones and leaves out a portion. The DNA was the basis for D and trimming; V, J and clone size are from that table. The sample carries roughly 140,000 clones, 81% recorded once. The CDR3 length is 15 residues. Germline CDR1 reads SGHRS; CDR2 reads YFSETQ. Trimming took 4 bases from V and 4 from J; bases not matched to a gene: 9. This clonotype originated in a human donor with acute or convalescent COVID-19. The donor label of this sample is uncertain. This chain links TRBV5-1 with TRBJ1-1, with TRBD1 identical over 8 bases. The material sequenced was peripheral blood. CDR3 in DNA: TGCGCCAGCAGCGGAAAGGACAGGGTGGCCACTGAAGCTTTCTTT. This gives the protein CASSGKDRVATEAFF.